This T cell receptor (beta chain) was sequenced in a study of T cell changes during pregnancy in multiple sclerosis. The method was immunoSEQ multiplex PCR; TCRdb's version includes in-frame clones alone and lacks a portion of them. The sample has approximately 44,000 clones, less than 90% seen once; the top ten hold approximately 0.5%. Germline-derived CDR1 and CDR2 are SGHNT and YYREEE (reference sequence). The CDR3 is 14 residues long. With V trimmed by 5 bases and J by 5 bases, 9 bases remained unmatched. The origin of this receptor is a female donor with multiple sclerosis, enrolled in a pregnancy study. The sequences come from CD4+ T cells from peripheral blood mononuclear cells, collected in the first trimester of pregnancy. The chain couples TRBV5-4 to TRBJ2-5; 7 bases match TRBD2. CDR3 sequence: CASSPLASPETQYF. CDR3 sequence (DNA): TGTGCCAGCAGTCCACTAGCGTCCCCCGAGACCCAGTACTTC.